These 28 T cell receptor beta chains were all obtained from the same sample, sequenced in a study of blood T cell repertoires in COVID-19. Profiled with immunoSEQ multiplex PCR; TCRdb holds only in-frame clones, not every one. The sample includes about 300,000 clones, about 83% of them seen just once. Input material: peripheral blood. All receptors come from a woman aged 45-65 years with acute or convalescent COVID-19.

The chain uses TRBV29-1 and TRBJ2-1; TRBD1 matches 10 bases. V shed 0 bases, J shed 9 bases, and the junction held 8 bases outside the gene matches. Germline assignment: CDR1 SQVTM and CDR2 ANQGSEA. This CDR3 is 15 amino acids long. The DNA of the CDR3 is TGCAGCGTTGAAGATCCCGGGACAGGGGACGGTGAGCAGTTCTTC. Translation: CSVEDPGTGDGEQFF.

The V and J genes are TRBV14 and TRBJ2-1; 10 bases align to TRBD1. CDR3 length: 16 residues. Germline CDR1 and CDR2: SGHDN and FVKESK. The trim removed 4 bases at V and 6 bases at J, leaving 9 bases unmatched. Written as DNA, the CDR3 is TGTGCCAGCAGCCCCCCAGGACAGGGGGTGGGCAATGAGCAGTTCTTC. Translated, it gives CASSPPGQGVGNEQFF.

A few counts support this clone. As DNA, the CDR3 is TGTGCCAGCAGCAAAGCGGGAGACCACGAGCAGTACTTC. The encoded protein is CASSKAGDHEQYF. The rearrangement links TRBV12-3 or TRBV12-4 to TRBJ2-7; 8 positions agree with TRBD2. With 6 bases clipped from V and 5 bases from J, the junction kept 6 bases outside the gene matches. The CDR3 spans 13 residues.

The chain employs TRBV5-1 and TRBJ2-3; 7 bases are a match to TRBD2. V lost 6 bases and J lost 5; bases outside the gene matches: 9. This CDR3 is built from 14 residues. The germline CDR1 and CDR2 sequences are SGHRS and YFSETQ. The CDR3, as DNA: TGCGCCAGCATATCGGGGAGCGGGGTAGATACGCAGTATTTT. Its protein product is CASISGSGVDTQYF.

CDR3 in DNA: TGCGCCAGCAGCTTGCTGCCCTGGACCTTTTTATCCAGGGTAAGGAATTCACCCCTCCACTTT. Translated: CASSLLPWTFLSRVRNSPLHF. The chain carries TRBV5-1 and TRBJ1-6; possibly TRBD1 for D (5 bases). V gave up 1 base and J gave up 7 bases, with 30 bases separating them. Germline V gene data show CDR1 as SGHRS and CDR2 as YFSETQ. The CDR3 has 21 amino acids.

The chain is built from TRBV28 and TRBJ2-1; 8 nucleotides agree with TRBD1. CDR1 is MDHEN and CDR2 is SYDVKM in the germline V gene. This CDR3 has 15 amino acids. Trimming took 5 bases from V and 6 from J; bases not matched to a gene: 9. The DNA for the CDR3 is TGTGCCAGCAGTCTCAGGGGGCTAGAAGGCAATGAGCAGTTCTTC. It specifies CASSLRGLEGNEQFF.

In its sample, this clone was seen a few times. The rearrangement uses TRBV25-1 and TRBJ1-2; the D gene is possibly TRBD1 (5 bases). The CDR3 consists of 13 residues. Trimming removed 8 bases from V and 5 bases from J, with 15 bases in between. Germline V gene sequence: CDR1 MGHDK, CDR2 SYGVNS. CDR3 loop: CASRPDSAYGYTF. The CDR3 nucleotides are TGTGCCAGCCGCCCTGACAGCGCGTATGGCTACACCTTC.

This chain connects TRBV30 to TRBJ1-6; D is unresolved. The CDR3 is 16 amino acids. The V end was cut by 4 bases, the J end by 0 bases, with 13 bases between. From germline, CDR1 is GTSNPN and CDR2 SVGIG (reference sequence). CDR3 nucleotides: TGTGCCTGGACAATGGGCTTAGGCTCCTATAATTCACCCCTCCACTTT. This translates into CAWTMGLGSYNSPLHF.

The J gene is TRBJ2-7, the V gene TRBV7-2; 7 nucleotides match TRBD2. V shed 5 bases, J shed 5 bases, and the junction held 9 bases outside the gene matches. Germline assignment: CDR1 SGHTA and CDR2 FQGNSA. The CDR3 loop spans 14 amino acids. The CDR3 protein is CASSKRRGENEQYF. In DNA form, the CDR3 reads TGTGCCAGCAGCAAGAGACGGGGGGAGAACGAGCAGTACTTC.

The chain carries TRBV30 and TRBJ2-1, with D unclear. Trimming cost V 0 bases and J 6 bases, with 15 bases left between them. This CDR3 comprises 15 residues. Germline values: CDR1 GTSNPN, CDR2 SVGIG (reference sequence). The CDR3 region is CAWSVNNPLGNEQFF. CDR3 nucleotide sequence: TGTGCCTGGAGTGTAAACAACCCCCTAGGCAATGAGCAGTTCTTC.

In DNA, the CDR3 is TGTGCCAGCTCACGGCTGGGACATTTCAACACAGATACGCAGTATTTT. Its protein is CASSRLGHFNTDTQYF. The rearrangement links TRBV18 to TRBJ2-3, with D possibly being TRBD1 (6 bases). Trimming left V 4 bases short and J 2 bases short, with 16 bases between. Germline V gene sequence: CDR1 KGHSH, CDR2 LQKENI. The CDR3 is 16 amino acids. Together with reference TRBV18 and TRBJ2-3, the CDR3 gives the full variable domain: NAGVMQNPRHLVRRRGQEARLRCSPMKGHSHVYWYRQLPEEGLKFMVYLQKENIIDESGMPKERFSAEFPKEGPSILRIQQVVRGDSAAYFCASSRLGHFNTDTQYFGPGTRLTVL.

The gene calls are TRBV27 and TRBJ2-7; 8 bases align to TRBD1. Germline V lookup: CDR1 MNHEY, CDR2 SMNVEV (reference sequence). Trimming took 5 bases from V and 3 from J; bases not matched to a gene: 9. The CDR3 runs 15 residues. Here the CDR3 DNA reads TGTGCCAGCAGTCCGGACGGGACAGGTTACTACGAGCAGTACTTC. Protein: CASSPDGTGYYEQYF.

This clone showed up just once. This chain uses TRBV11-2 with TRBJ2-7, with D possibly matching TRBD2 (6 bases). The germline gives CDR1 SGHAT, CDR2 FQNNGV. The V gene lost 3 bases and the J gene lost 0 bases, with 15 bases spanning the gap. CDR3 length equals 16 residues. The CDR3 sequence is CASSFRGGAISYEQYF. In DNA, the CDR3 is TGTGCCAGCAGCTTTCGGGGCGGGGCCATCTCCTACGAGCAGTACTTC.

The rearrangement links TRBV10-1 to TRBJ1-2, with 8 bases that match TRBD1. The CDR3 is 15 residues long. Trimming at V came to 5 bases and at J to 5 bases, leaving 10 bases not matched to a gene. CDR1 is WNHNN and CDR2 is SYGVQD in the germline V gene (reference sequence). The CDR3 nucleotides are TGCGCCAGCAGTTTTTTGGGTGACAGGGGATATGGCTACACCTTC. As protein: CASSFLGDRGYGYTF.

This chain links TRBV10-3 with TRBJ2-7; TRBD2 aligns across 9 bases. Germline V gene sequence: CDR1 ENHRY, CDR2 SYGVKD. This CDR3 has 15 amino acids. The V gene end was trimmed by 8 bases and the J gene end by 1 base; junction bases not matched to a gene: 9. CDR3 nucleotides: TGTGCCATCTCCCCCTTAGCGGGGGATTCCTACGAGCAGTACTTC. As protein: CAISPLAGDSYEQYF.

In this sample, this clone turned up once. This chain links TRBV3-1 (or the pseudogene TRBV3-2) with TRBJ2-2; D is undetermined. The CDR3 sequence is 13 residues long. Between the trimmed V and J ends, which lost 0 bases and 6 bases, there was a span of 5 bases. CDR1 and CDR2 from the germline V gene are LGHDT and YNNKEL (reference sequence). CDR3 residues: CASSQDVAGELFF. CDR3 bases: TGTGCCAGCAGCCAAGACGTAGCCGGGGAGCTGTTTTTT.

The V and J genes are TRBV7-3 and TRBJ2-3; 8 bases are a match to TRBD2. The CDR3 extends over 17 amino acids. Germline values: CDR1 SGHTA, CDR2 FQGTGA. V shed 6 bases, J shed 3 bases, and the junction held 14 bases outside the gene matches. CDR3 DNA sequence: TGTGCCAGCAGTTTCGGGTTTCGAACGGGAGGGACAGATACGCAGTATTTT. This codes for CASSFGFRTGGTDTQYF.

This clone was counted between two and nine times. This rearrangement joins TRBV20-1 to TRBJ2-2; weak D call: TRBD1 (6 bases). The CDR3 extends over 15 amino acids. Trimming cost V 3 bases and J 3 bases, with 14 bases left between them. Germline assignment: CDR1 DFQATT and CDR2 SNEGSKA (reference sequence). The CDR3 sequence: CSASNGGRDTGELFF. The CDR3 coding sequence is TGCAGTGCTAGTAATGGGGGCAGGGACACCGGGGAGCTGTTTTTT.

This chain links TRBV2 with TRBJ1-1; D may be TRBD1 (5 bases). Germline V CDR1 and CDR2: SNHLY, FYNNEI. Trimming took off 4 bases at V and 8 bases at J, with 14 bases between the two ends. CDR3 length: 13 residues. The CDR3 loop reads CASSVVTGGEAFF. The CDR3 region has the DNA TGTGCCAGCAGTGTTGTGACCGGGGGAGAAGCTTTCTTT.

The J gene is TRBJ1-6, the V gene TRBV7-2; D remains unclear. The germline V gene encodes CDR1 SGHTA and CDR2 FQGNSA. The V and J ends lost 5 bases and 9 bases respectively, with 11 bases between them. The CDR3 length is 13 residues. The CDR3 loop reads CASSPARVSPLHF. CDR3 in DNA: TGTGCCAGCAGCCCCGCGCGGGTTTCACCCCTCCACTTT.

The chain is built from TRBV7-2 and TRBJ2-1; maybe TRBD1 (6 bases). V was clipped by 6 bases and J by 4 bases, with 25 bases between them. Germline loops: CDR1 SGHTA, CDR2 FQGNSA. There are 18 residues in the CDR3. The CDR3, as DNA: TGTGCCAGCAGTGTGGAACCCCTAATTGGGACAAATTACAATGAGCAGTTCTTC. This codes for CASSVEPLIGTNYNEQFF.

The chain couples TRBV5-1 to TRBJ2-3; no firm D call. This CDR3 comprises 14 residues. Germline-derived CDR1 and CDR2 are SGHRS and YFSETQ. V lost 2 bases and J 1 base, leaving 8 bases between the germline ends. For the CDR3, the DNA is TGCGCCAGCAGCTTATCCACAGGCACAGATACGCAGTATTTT. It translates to CASSLSTGTDTQYF.

The CDR3 here is CASSLGGLAGDEQYF. CDR3 nucleotide sequence: TGTGCCAGCAGTTTAGGAGGTCTAGCGGGAGACGAGCAGTACTTC. The gene calls are TRBV28 and TRBJ2-7; 10 bases agree with TRBD2. Germline values: CDR1 MDHEN, CDR2 SYDVKM. V dropped 2 bases and J dropped 5; count of bases not matched to a gene: 6. The CDR3 length is 15 residues.

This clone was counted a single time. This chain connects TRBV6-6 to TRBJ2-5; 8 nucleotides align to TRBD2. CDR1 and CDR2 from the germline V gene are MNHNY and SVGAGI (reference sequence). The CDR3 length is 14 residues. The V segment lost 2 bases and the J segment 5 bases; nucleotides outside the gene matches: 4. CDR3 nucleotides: TGTGCCAGCAGTTACGCGAGCGGGAGCGAGACCCAGTACTTC. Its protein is CASSYASGSETQYF.

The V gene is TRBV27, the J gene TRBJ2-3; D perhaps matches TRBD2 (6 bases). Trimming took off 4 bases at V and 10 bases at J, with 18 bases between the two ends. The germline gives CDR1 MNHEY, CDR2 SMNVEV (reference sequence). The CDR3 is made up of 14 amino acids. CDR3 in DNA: TGTGCCAGCAGTTGGACGGCCGGCGGGATGTCGCAGTATTTT. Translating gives CASSWTAGGMSQYF.

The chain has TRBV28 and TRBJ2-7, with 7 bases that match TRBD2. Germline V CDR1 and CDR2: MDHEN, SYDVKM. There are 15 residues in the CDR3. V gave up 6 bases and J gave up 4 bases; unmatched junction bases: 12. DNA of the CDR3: TGTGCCAGCAGCCTTGGGGGGGGACGGGATTACGAGCAGTACTTC. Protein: CASSLGGGRDYEQYF.

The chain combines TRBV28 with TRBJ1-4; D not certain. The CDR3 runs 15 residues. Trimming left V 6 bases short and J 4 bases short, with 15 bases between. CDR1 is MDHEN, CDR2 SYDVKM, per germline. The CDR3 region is CASREISEFNEKLFF. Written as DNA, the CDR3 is TGTGCCAGCAGGGAAATCAGCGAATTTAATGAAAAACTGTTTTTT.

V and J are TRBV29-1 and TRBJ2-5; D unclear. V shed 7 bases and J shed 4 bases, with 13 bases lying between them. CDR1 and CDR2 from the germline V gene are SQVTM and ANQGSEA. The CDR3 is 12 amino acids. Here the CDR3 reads CSEDPLGETQYF. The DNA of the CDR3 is TGCAGCGAAGACCCTCTAGGAGAGACCCAGTACTTC.